The 13 T cell receptor beta chains presented below share a single source sample, sequenced in a study of cytomegalovirus exposure and HLA in healthy donors (dated by TCRdb to about 2017). Receptor libraries were prepared by the immunoSEQ multiplex PCR assay. For the multiplex PCR, a mixture combining 60 forward primers for TCR Vbeta segments and 13 reverse primers for TCR Jbeta segments was used. The table was pulled from immuneACCESS by TCRdb, which kept in-frame rearrangements only. Such tables lose some clones; where checked, under half of the loss comes from unresolved V genes, and the rest has no known cause. This sample lists 100,000 to 150,000 clones; roughly 80% were detected once. The ten largest make up 5.5% to 8% of the sample. Sequenced input: PBMCs. The receptors here all came from a male donor in good health and CMV-seronegative.

The rearrangement uses TRBV4-1 and TRBJ2-1; 8 bases agree with TRBD2. The CDR3 covers 15 residues. Trimming at V came to 0 bases and at J to 5 bases, leaving 3 bases not matched to a gene. CDR1 MGHRA and CDR2 YSYEKL come from the germline V gene. The CDR3 region is CASSQESGGDNEQFF. CDR3 DNA sequence: TGCGCCAGCAGCCAAGAAAGCGGGGGAGACAATGAGCAGTTCTTC.

The CDR3: CASSRAVPRGNEQFF. The CDR3 nucleotides read TGTGCCAGCAGCCGAGCGGTGCCGCGAGGGAATGAGCAGTTCTTC. This sequence joins TRBV28 and TRBJ2-1, with D perhaps matching TRBD2 (5 bases). The length of the CDR3 is 15 residues. Germline assignment: CDR1 MDHEN and CDR2 SYDVKM. Trimming removed 6 bases from V and 7 bases from J, with 19 bases in between. The entire variable domain, with the rest obtained from reference TRBV28 and TRBJ2-1, is as follows: DVKVTQSSRYLVKRTGEKVFLECVQDMDHENMFWYRQDPGLGLRLIYFSYDVKMKEKGDIPEGYSVSREKKERFSLILESASTNQTSMYLCASSRAVPRGNEQFFGPGTRLTVL.

The chain combines TRBV23-1 with TRBJ2-5, with 7 nucleotides matching TRBD1. TRBV23-1 is given ORF status, its function remaining uncertain. J gave up 2 bases and V 0 bases, and 3 bases lay outside the gene matches. The CDR3 runs 15 residues. The CDR3 loop reads CASSQSDRIQETQYF. The DNA for the CDR3 is TGCGCCAGCAGTCAATCGGACAGGATTCAAGAGACCCAGTACTTC.

The chain joins TRBV9 to TRBJ2-1; 7 nucleotides agree with TRBD2. CDR3 length equals 15 residues. V was clipped by 4 bases and J by 2 bases; unmatched bases: 6. Germline CDR1 and CDR2: SGDLS and YYNGEE. The CDR3 is CASSLSSGTYNEQFF. Here the CDR3 DNA reads TGTGCCAGCAGCCTATCTAGCGGAACCTACAATGAGCAGTTCTTC.

In this sample, this clone turned up a few times. This chain links TRBV7-8 with TRBJ2-5, with D possibly matching TRBD2 (6 bases). The CDR3 loop spans 15 amino acids. V gave up 5 bases and J gave up 5 bases, with 18 bases separating them. Germline values: CDR1 SGHVS, CDR2 FQNEAQ. The CDR3 region is CASSRGTARRETQYF. The CDR3 bases are TGTGCCAGCAGCCGTGGGACTGCAAGGCGTGAGACCCAGTACTTC.

The chain links TRBV6-5 to TRBJ2-7, with D hard to call. V lost 6 bases, J lost 0 bases, and 15 bases lay in between. The CDR3 has 15 amino acids. Germline CDR1 reads MNHEY; CDR2 reads SVGAGI. The CDR3 region is CASSDSGSSSYEQYF. The CDR3 coding sequence is TGTGCCAGCAGCGATTCAGGCTCGAGCTCCTACGAGCAGTACTTC.

This chain links TRBV5-8 with TRBJ2-5, with 7 bases lining up with TRBD2. The CDR3 sequence is 16 residues long. Germline V CDR1 and CDR2: SGHTS, YDEGEE. V dropped 0 bases and J dropped 2; count of bases not matched to a gene: 7. CDR3 region: CASSLGTLAVQETQYF. The CDR3 DNA reads as TGTGCCAGCAGCTTGGGAACCCTAGCGGTGCAAGAGACCCAGTACTTC.

This clone was counted a single time. The V and J genes are TRBV11-3 and TRBJ1-1; D gene uncertain. The germline V gene encodes CDR1 SGHNT and CDR2 YENEEA. The V and J ends lost 4 bases and 1 base respectively, with 10 bases between them. The CDR3 sequence is 14 residues long. The CDR3 DNA reads TGTGCCAGCAGCTCCCGAACGGGGAACACTGAAGCTTTCTTT. Amino acids: CASSSRTGNTEAFF.

The rearrangement links TRBV19 to TRBJ1-4, with a possible D match to TRBD1 (5 bases). The CDR3 consists of 16 residues. Germline CDR1 is LNHDA and CDR2 is SQIVND (reference sequence). V lost 4 bases and J lost 8, with 20 bases in between. CDR3 in amino acids: CASSTLMTDTGEKLFF. The CDR3 DNA is TGTGCCAGTAGTACACTTATGACAGACACTGGGGAAAAACTGTTTTTT.

The rearrangement uses TRBV9 and TRBJ1-4, with 8 bases aligning to TRBD1. The CDR3 extends over 17 amino acids. The germline V gene has CDR1 SGDLS and CDR2 YYNGEE. With 3 bases clipped from V and 6 bases from J, the junction kept 13 bases outside the gene matches. The chain's CDR3 is CASSARQGKGGDEKLFF. In DNA form, the CDR3 reads TGTGCCAGCAGCGCTCGACAGGGGAAGGGGGGAGATGAAAAACTGTTTTTT.

The V gene is TRBV5-1, the J gene TRBJ2-7; TRBD1 agrees at 10 bases. Germline V gene sequence: CDR1 SGHRS, CDR2 YFSETQ. The CDR3 loop spans 15 amino acids. V lost 1 base and J lost 9; bases outside the gene matches: 10. CDR3 sequence reads: CASSLSGTGVGGQYF. CDR3 nucleotide sequence: TGCGCCAGCAGCTTGTCCGGGACAGGGGTCGGGGGGCAGTACTTC.

The chain is built from TRBV27 and TRBJ2-3; D perhaps matches TRBD2 (6 bases). CDR1 and CDR2 (germline): MNHEY, SMNVEV (reference sequence). CDR3 length: 16 residues. Trimming cost V 6 bases and J 2 bases, with 18 bases left between them. CDR3 sequence reads: CASRLTSIAITDTQYF. DNA of the CDR3: TGTGCCAGCAGACTGACTAGTATAGCCATCACAGATACGCAGTATTTT.

This clone occurred a few times. The rearrangement links TRBV29-1 to TRBJ2-1; 7 nucleotides agree with TRBD1. The junction had 18 bases not matched to a gene; V was cut back by 6 bases and J by 4 bases. Per the germline V gene, CDR1 is SQVTM and CDR2 is ANQGSEA. This CDR3 spans 17 amino acids. The CDR3 loop reads CSVPTQPGTDAYNEQFF. The CDR3 bases are TGCAGCGTACCCACCCAACCTGGGACAGATGCTTACAATGAGCAGTTCTTC.